This T cell receptor beta chain was observed in a study of chemoradiotherapy in HPV16-positive cancers. General study results and limits: During treatment, candidate HPV-specific clones and E7-related motifs expanded in tumor. HPV-specific T cells were functionally defined from only two HPV16-positive patients.

Turning to this clone: Its antigen is still unknown.

Over chemoradiotherapy, repertoires were sampled more than once. TCRdb keeps only in-frame clones here, not all; method: immunoSEQ multiplex PCR. The table lists tens of thousands of clones, about 82% of them singletons. Trimming removed 0 bases from V and 2 bases from J, with 14 bases in between. The CDR3 has 16 residues. Per the germline V gene, CDR1 is SGHDT and CDR2 is YYEEEE. The chain carries TRBV5-6 and TRBJ1-1, with no clear D. The sample was blood, taken from a patient who underwent chemoradiotherapy. This clonotype was obtained from a human donor with HPV-associated anogenital cancer. The chain's CDR3 is CASSLALGRDNTEAFF. The CDR3 region has the DNA TGTGCCAGCAGCTTGGCACTCGGCAGAGACAACACTGAAGCTTTCTTT.